This T cell receptor beta chain was identified during a study of chemoradiotherapy in HPV16-positive cancers (dated by TCRdb to about 2022). Some background on the complete study: Candidate HPV-specific T-cell clones and common TCR motifs were defined through functional T-cell assays on cells from a couple of HPV16-positive patients. The study asked whether T-cell immunity against the HPV oncoproteins E6 and E7 changes during chemoradiotherapy and whether it affects survival. Next, the candidate HPV-specific TCRs and motifs were followed in TCR repertoires from around 90 patients with HPV-related cancers. General conclusions and limits of the study: Among HPV16-positive patients, expansion of HPV-responsive T cells during chemoradiotherapy was associated with better recurrence-free survival. The survival association was reported for HPV16-positive patients, and the functional definition of HPV-specific T cells was derived from only two HPV16-positive patients. Expansion of candidate HPV-specific clones and E7-related TCR motifs was observed in the tumor microenvironment during treatment, whereas no such expansion was observed for non-HPV-specific T cells.

In regard to this clone: Which antigen it targets is not known. No base-level quality is on record; no much larger clone is a single base apart.

From the cysteine up to the phenylalanine, the CDR3 has a length of 12 residues. Only the CDR3 DNA stays, 36 bases, in frame from base 1. V gives up 6 bases and J gives up 9 bases, and the segment between their germline ends measures 13 bases. Sequences LGHNT (CDR1) and FRNRAP (CDR2) are obtained from the germline V gene. The method behind the library was the immunoSEQ multiplex PCR assay. This immuneACCESS table, as held by TCRdb, lists in-frame sequences with V and J called but not all clones. Of the missing ones, under half trace to an unresolved V gene in checked studies; the others have no known cause. The sample table contains roughly 1,900 clones; only one count was recorded for roughly 84% of them. The ten largest clones take up about 9.3% of the sample. Repertoires were sampled multiple times during chemoradiotherapy, which allowed clonal expansion in the tumor microenvironment to be followed.

The sequencing used tumor tissue, collected from a patient who underwent chemoradiotherapy. This receptor chain uses TRBV12-5 and TRBJ2-3; possibly the D gene is TRBD2, per 6 matching bases. This TCR came from a human donor with HPV-associated anogenital cancer. The CDR3 in this case is CASGPTSSTQYF. At the DNA level, the sequence is TGTGCTAGTGGCCCCACTAGCAGCACGCAGTATTTT.